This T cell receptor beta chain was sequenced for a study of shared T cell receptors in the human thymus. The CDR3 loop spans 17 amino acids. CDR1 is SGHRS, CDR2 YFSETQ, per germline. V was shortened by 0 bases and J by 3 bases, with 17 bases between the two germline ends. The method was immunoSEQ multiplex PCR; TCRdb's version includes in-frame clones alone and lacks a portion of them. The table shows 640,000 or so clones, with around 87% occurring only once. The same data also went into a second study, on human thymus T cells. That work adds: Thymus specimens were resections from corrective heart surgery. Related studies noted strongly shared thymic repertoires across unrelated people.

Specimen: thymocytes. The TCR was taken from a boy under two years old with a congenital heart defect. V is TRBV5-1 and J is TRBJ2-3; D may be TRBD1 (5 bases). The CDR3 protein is CASSLALGRAKTDTQYF. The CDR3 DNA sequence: TGCGCCAGCAGCTTGGCCTTGGGCAGGGCGAAGACAGATACGCAGTATTTT.